A single sample is the source of the 22 T cell receptor beta chains below, sequenced in a study of cytotoxic CD8 clonotypes in ibrutinib-treated CLL. The data were produced by immunoSEQ multiplex PCR, yet TCRdb's version contains in-frame clones alone and is incomplete. This sample has 43,000 or so clones; approximately 65% occur once, and the top ten carry 20% to 25%. The sequencing here drew on PBMCs, taken after 24 months of ibrutinib treatment. The receptors shown here come from a human donor with chronic lymphocytic leukemia.

The chain has TRBV18 and TRBJ2-1; 11 nucleotides agree with TRBD2. The length of the CDR3 is 16 residues. Trimming at V came to 3 bases and at J to 7 bases, leaving 8 bases not matched to a gene. The germline V gene has CDR1 KGHSH and CDR2 LQKENI. In DNA form, the CDR3 reads TGTGCCAGCTCACCGGTTACTAGCGGGAGCCCGAATGAGCAGTTCTTC. Amino acid sequence: CASSPVTSGSPNEQFF.

The chain couples TRBV7-2 to TRBJ1-4; weak D call: TRBD1 (5 bases). The CDR3 totals 15 residues. V dropped 1 base and J dropped 8 bases, with 14 bases sitting between them. Germline loops: CDR1 SGHTA, CDR2 FQGNSA. CDR3 protein: CASSLDPGGYEKLFF. CDR3 nucleotide sequence: TGTGCCAGCAGCTTAGACCCCGGGGGATACGAAAAACTGTTTTTT.

This clone has at least ten counts. The gene calls are TRBV27 and TRBJ2-2, with TRBD1 matching over 8 bases. The CDR3 has 15 amino acids. Germline CDR1 MNHEY, CDR2 SMNVEV (reference sequence). Losses at the gene ends were 5 bases for V and 6 bases for J; bases not matched to a gene: 8. The CDR3 DNA is TGTGCCAGCAGTAGGGGACAGGTGGTTGCCGGGGAGCTGTTTTTT. Translation gives CASSRGQVVAGELFF.

In this sample, this clone turned up once. V is TRBV4-1 and J is TRBJ1-3, with D uncertain. V shed 0 bases and J shed 1 base, with 10 bases lying between them. Germline CDR1 and CDR2: MGHRA and YSYEKL. The CDR3 totals 16 residues. The CDR3 region is CASSQDLPLSGNTIYF. CDR3 coding DNA: TGCGCCAGCAGCCAAGATCTCCCGCTTTCTGGAAACACCATATATTTT.

In its sample, this clone was seen once. CDR3 sequence (DNA): TGCGCCAGCAGCGGGACCCCGGGGCTAGGGGCCAACGTCCTGACTTTC. Translation: CASSGTPGLGANVLTF. The chain is built from TRBV5-1 and TRBJ2-6, with D perhaps given as TRBD1 or TRBD2 (5 bases each). The CDR3 extends over 16 amino acids. Trimming took 4 bases from V and 4 from J, leaving 15 bases between them. Germline CDR1 is SGHRS and CDR2 is YFSETQ.

The DNA of the CDR3 is TGTGCCAGCAGCCCCGGACTAGCGGGAGCAACCTACGAGCAGTACTTC. Translation: CASSPGLAGATYEQYF. This chain links TRBV7-9 with TRBJ2-7, with 13 bases that match TRBD2. Looked up from germline, CDR1 is SEHNR and CDR2 is FQNEAQ (reference sequence). This CDR3 spans 16 amino acids. The V segment lost 5 bases and the J segment 2 bases; nucleotides outside the gene matches: 6.

The rearrangement joins TRBV5-6 to TRBJ1-5; TRBD1 aligns across 7 bases. V shed 4 bases and J 2 bases; nucleotides not matched to a gene: 9. Germline V gene data show CDR1 as SGHDT and CDR2 as YYEEEE. The CDR3 has 16 amino acids. The chain's CDR3 is CASSQQGPGGNQPQHF. The CDR3 nucleotides read TGTGCCAGCAGCCAACAGGGGCCGGGGGGCAATCAGCCCCAGCATTTT.

The CDR3 bases are TGTGCCAGCAGTCCCTCCGGGGGACAGGGGGCTCGAGAGCAGTACTTC. It yields the protein CASSPSGGQGAREQYF. V and J are TRBV27 and TRBJ2-7, with 12 bases fitting TRBD1. V was clipped by 5 bases and J by 7 bases; unmatched bases: 12. Per the germline V gene, CDR1 is MNHEY and CDR2 is SMNVEV (reference sequence). The CDR3 consists of 16 residues.

The chain employs TRBV5-8 and TRBJ1-2; TRBD1 agrees at 10 bases. The CDR3 contains 14 residues. V shed 4 bases, J shed 5 bases, and the junction held 5 bases outside the gene matches. CDR1 is SGHTS and CDR2 is YDEGEE in the germline V gene. The CDR3 DNA sequence: TGTGCCAGCAGCGCCGGGACAGGGGCTTATGGCTACACCTTC. Translating it yields CASSAGTGAYGYTF.

This clone turned up a few times. In DNA form, the CDR3 reads TGTGCCAGCAGTGAGTTCTCCCAGGGTTTGGCGTTGGAGCAGTACTTC. Its protein is CASSEFSQGLALEQYF. This chain connects TRBV2 to TRBJ2-7; D might be TRBD1 (5 bases). The CDR3 loop spans 16 amino acids. V shed 3 bases and J shed 7 bases, with 22 bases lying between them. CDR1 and CDR2 (germline): SNHLY, FYNNEI.

The rearrangement joins TRBV7-8 to TRBJ2-7; 10 nucleotides agree with TRBD1. From germline, CDR1 is SGHVS and CDR2 FQNEAQ. With 5 bases clipped from V and 6 bases from J, the junction kept 10 bases outside the gene matches. The CDR3 loop spans 15 amino acids. The CDR3 region is CASSRPGTGVGEQYF. The CDR3 region has the DNA TGTGCCAGCAGCCGTCCCGGGACAGGGGTAGGCGAGCAGTACTTC. Full variable domain (outside the CDR3, taken from reference TRBV7-8 and TRBJ2-7): GAGVSQSPRYKVAKRGQDVALRCDPISGHVSLFWYQQALGQGPEFLTYFQNEAQLDKSGLPSDRFFAERPEGSVSTLKIQRTQQEDSAVYLCASSRPGTGVGEQYFGPGTRLTVT.

The chain links TRBV28 to TRBJ2-5; possible D gene TRBD2, 6 bases. The V gene's germline CDR1 is MDHEN and CDR2 SYDVKM. This CDR3 region has 13 residues. V lost 4 bases to trimming and J lost 0 bases, with 6 bases between them. CDR3 amino acids: CASSWRDQETQYF. The CDR3 region has the DNA TGTGCCAGCAGTTGGAGGGACCAAGAGACCCAGTACTTC.

This clone has at least ten counts. The chain joins TRBV7-3 to TRBJ2-1, with TRBD2 identical over 12 bases. Germline V gene data show CDR1 as SGHTA and CDR2 as FQGTGA. V lost 0 bases to trimming and J lost 5 bases; unmatched junction nucleotides: 5. The CDR3 runs to 17 residues. CDR3 DNA: TGTGCCAGCAGCTTAACAACACTAGCGGGGGGCCACAATGAGCAGTTCTTC. Translating gives CASSLTTLAGGHNEQFF.

In this sample, this clone turned up once. The chain recombines TRBV5-1 with TRBJ2-2, with 7 bases identical to TRBD1. After removal of 1 base from V and 1 base from J, the junction contained 7 bases not matched to a gene. This CDR3 spans 17 amino acids. Germline V gene data show CDR1 as SGHRS and CDR2 as YFSETQ. The CDR3 DNA follows: TGCGCCAGCAGCTTGACAGGGGCCGCGGGGAACACCGGGGAGCTGTTTTTT. Translating gives CASSLTGAAGNTGELFF. Based on the CDR3 plus reference TRBV5-1 and TRBJ2-2, the full variable domain is KAGVTQTPRYLIKTRGQQVTLSCSPISGHRSVSWYQQTPGQGLQFLFEYFSETQRNKGNFPGRFSGRQFSNSRSEMNVSTLELGDSALYLCASSLTGAAGNTGELFFGEGSRLTVL.

This chain links TRBV6-1 with TRBJ1-2; 8 positions match TRBD1. The V gene's germline CDR1 is MNHNS and CDR2 SASEGT. CDR3 length: 14 residues. V was clipped by 0 bases and J by 5 bases; unmatched bases: 2. CDR3 in DNA: TGTGCCAGCAGTGAAGCGTGGACAGGGTATGGCTACACCTTC. It codes for CASSEAWTGYGYTF.

V and J are TRBV27 and TRBJ1-1; D is possibly TRBD1 (5 bases). Trimming took 8 bases from V and 4 from J, leaving 14 bases between them. The CDR3 length is 13 residues. The germline CDR1 and CDR2 sequences are MNHEY and SMNVEV (reference sequence). CDR3 protein: CASRPGGSTEAFF. The DNA of the CDR3 is TGTGCCAGCCGTCCCGGGGGGAGCACTGAAGCTTTCTTT.

V gene TRBV2 combines with J gene TRBJ2-3, with D maybe TRBD2 (6 bases). The germline gives CDR1 SNHLY, CDR2 FYNNEI. The V gene lost 6 bases and the J gene lost 6 bases, with 19 bases spanning the gap. This CDR3 comprises 15 residues. The CDR3 spells CASSVAVFAFDTQYF. In nucleotides, the CDR3 is TGTGCCAGCAGCGTAGCGGTGTTTGCGTTCGATACGCAGTATTTT.

This clone was seen ten or more times. One end of the junction fails to match germline, which may point to a read error. The chain joins TRBV19 to TRBJ2-5; TRBD2 aligns across 10 bases. The CDR3 sequence is 13 residues long. Germline CDR1 reads LNHDA; CDR2 reads SQIVND (reference sequence). The CDR3 DNA follows: TGTGCTAGTAGCGGGGGGAGCTGGGGGACCCAGTACTTC. This sequence encodes CASSGGSWGTQYF.

This chain connects TRBV7-9 to TRBJ2-6, with 7 bases matching TRBD2. Germline lookup yields CDR1 SEHNR and CDR2 FQNEAQ (reference sequence). This CDR3 region has 12 residues. The ends lost 8 bases at V and 14 bases at J; junction bases unmatched: 9. The CDR3, as DNA: TGTGCCAGCTTCCGGACTAGTTTGATCCTGACTTTC. This gives the protein CASFRTSLILTF.

The genes are TRBV2 and TRBJ1-2; 9 bases match TRBD1. After removal of 5 bases from V and 6 bases from J, the junction contained 7 bases not matched to a gene. CDR1 is SNHLY and CDR2 is FYNNEI in the germline V gene. This CDR3 spans 14 amino acids. This chain's CDR3 is CASSRTGGRDGYTF. The CDR3 DNA reads as TGTGCCAGCAGTAGAACAGGGGGCAGGGATGGCTACACCTTC.

This clone was counted once. The chain combines TRBV19 with TRBJ2-3, with 10 positions matching TRBD2. The CDR3 covers 16 residues. CDR1 is LNHDA and CDR2 is SQIVND in the germline V gene (reference sequence). J gave up 0 bases and V 5 bases, and 5 bases lay outside the gene matches. CDR3 residues: CASSQRLAGSTDTQYF. CDR3 sequence (DNA): TGTGCCAGTAGTCAGAGACTAGCGGGTAGCACAGATACGCAGTATTTT.

The chain is built from TRBV4-1 and TRBJ2-7, with 9 bases fitting TRBD2. The V gene end was trimmed by 0 bases and the J gene end by 5 bases; junction bases not matched to a gene: 2. The CDR3 extends over 14 amino acids. CDR1 is MGHRA, CDR2 YSYEKL, per germline. CDR3 nucleotides: TGCGCCAGCAGCCAAGATAGCGGGAGAGACGAGCAGTACTTC. This codes for CASSQDSGRDEQYF.